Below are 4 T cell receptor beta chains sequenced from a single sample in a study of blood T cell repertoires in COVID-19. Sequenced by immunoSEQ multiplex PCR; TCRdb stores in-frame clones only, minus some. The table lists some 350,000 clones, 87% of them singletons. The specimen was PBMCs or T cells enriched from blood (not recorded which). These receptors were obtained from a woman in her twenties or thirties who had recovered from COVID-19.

The CDR3 DNA reads TGTGCCAGCATCGGACAGGGGGACACCGGGGAGCTGTTTTTT. The encoded protein is CASIGQGDTGELFF. The rearrangement uses TRBV5-6 and TRBJ2-2; 10 positions agree with TRBD1. The CDR3 has 14 residues. The V and J ends lost 6 bases and 3 bases, in that order; junction bases with no gene match: 2. The germline gives CDR1 SGHDT, CDR2 YYEEEE.

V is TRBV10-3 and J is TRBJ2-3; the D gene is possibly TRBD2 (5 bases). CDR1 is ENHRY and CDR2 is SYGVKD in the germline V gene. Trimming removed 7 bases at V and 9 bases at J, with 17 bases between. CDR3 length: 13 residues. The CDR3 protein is CAITSPPGWTQYF. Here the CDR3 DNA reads TGTGCCATCACTAGCCCTCCGGGGTGGACGCAGTATTTT.

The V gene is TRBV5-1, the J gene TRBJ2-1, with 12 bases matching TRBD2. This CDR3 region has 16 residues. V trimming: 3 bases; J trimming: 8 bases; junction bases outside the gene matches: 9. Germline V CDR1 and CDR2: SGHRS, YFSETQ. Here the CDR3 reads CASSSTSGGPGDEQFF. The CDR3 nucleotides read TGCGCCAGCAGCTCGACTAGCGGGGGTCCTGGCGATGAGCAGTTCTTC. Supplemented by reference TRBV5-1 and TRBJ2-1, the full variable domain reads KAGVTQTPRYLIKTRGQQVTLSCSPISGHRSVSWYQQTPGQGLQFLFEYFSETQRNKGNFPGRFSGRQFSNSRSEMNVSTLELGDSALYLCASSSTSGGPGDEQFFGPGTRLTVL.

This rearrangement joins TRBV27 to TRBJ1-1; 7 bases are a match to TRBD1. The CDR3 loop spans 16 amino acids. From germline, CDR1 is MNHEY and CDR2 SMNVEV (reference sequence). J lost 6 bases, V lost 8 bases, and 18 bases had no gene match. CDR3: CASFVVGVDRTAEAFF. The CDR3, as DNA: TGTGCCAGCTTCGTTGTAGGGGTGGACAGGACCGCTGAAGCTTTCTTT.